A single sample gave rise to the 29 T cell receptor beta chains below, sequenced in a study of T cells after yellow fever vaccination. MiXCR, applied by TCRdb to the 5' RACE reads, yields one record per CDR3 protein. Of hundreds of thousands of distinct CDR3 sequences in the sample, around an eighth were seen once. Sequencing used PBMCs, obtained on the day of the yellow fever booster vaccination. These receptors were collected from a man younger than 40 who received the YFV17D yellow fever vaccine.

The chain combines TRBV5-1 with TRBJ2-7; no reliable D call. In germline, CDR1 is SGHRS, CDR2 YFSETQ. V was trimmed by 0 bases and J by 7 bases, leaving 11 bases between them. The CDR3 is 13 residues long. The CDR3 protein is CASSLAGPEEQYF. The CDR3 nucleotides are TGCGCCAGCAGCTTGGCCGGGCCAGAGGAGCAGTACTTC.

The chain links TRBV6-2 or TRBV6-3 to TRBJ2-1; D not resolved. Trimming stripped 7 bases from V and 4 bases from J, with 8 bases between. Germline V lookup: CDR1 MNHEY, CDR2 SVGEGT. This CDR3 contains 12 residues. In DNA form, the CDR3 reads TGTGCCAGCACTCAGAAATACAATGAGCAGTTCTTC. Its translation: CASTQKYNEQFF.

This clonotype came up a few times. The rearrangement links TRBV20-1 to TRBJ1-5, with 7 bases lining up with TRBD1. There are 14 residues in the CDR3. Germline CDR1 and CDR2: DFQATT and SNEGSKA (reference sequence). After removal of 3 bases from V and 6 bases from J, the junction contained 8 bases not matched to a gene. The CDR3 sequence: CSARGTGVSQPQHF. CDR3 nucleotides: TGCAGTGCTAGGGGAACAGGGGTAAGTCAGCCCCAGCATTTT.

This rearrangement joins TRBV5-6 to TRBJ2-1, with D possibly called TRBD1 or TRBD2 (5 bases each). Germline CDR1 SGHDT, CDR2 YYEEEE. There are 12 residues in the CDR3. CDR3 coding DNA: TGTGCGTGGGGACCGTCCTACAATGAGCAGTTCTTC. Translation: CAWGPSYNEQFF.

The V call is TRBV5-1, the J call TRBJ1-2, with D uncertain. Germline V gene sequence: CDR1 SGHRS, CDR2 YFSETQ. CDR3 length: 11 amino acids. V was cut by 0 bases and J by 8 bases, with 5 bases left in between. The CDR3 DNA follows: TGCGCCAGCAGCTTGGGGGCGGGCTACACCTTC. This sequence encodes CASSLGAGYTF.

The V call is TRBV5-6, the J call TRBJ2-7, with 13 positions matching TRBD2. The CDR3 has 19 amino acids. Germline V CDR1 and CDR2: SGHDT, YYEEEE. J lost 5 bases, V lost 4 bases, and 18 bases had no gene match. CDR3 nucleotide sequence: TGTGCCAGCAGCCCCGGTGGACTAGCGGGAGTGTTTAGGTCCCACGAGCAGTACTTC. Its translation is CASSPGGLAGVFRSHEQYF.

The rearrangement uses TRBV20-1 and TRBJ2-1; no firm D call. Between the trimmed V and J ends, which lost 8 bases and 10 bases, there was a span of 18 bases. CDR1 and CDR2 from the germline V gene are DFQATT and SNEGSKA (reference sequence). The CDR3 is 12 amino acids. CDR3 protein: CSPWAFVGEQFF. In DNA form, the CDR3 reads TGCAGTCCGTGGGCGTTTGTTGGGGAGCAGTTCTTC.

This clonotype was counted at least ten times. J is TRBJ2-7 and V is TRBV7-2; 13 bases match TRBD2. Germline CDR1 and CDR2: SGHTA and FQGNSA. This CDR3 spans 14 amino acids. V lost 6 bases to trimming and J lost 6 bases; unmatched junction nucleotides: 5. The DNA for the CDR3 is TGTGCCAGCAGTCCCGGACTAGCGGGAGTCGAGCAGTACTTC. This translates into CASSPGLAGVEQYF.

This clonotype has ten or more counts. One end of the junction varies from germline; a read error may be responsible. V is TRBV5-1 and J is TRBJ2-1; D is undetermined. CDR1 and CDR2 from the germline V gene are SGHRS and YFSETQ. There are 15 residues in the CDR3. CDR3 DNA sequence: TGTGCCAGCAGCTTGGAAGTGAGCTCCTACAATGAGCAGTTCTTC. It translates to CASSLEVSSYNEQFF.

This clonotype was recorded a few times. The genes are TRBV20-1 and TRBJ1-1; a weak D match, TRBD1 (6 bases). With 1 base removed from V and 0 bases from J, the gap between germline ends came to 12 bases. The length of the CDR3 is 15 residues. Looked up from germline, CDR1 is DFQATT and CDR2 is SNEGSKA (reference sequence). The chain's CDR3 is CSARGGGTMNTEAFF. For the CDR3, the DNA is TGCAGTGCTAGAGGAGGAGGGACAATGAACACTGAAGCTTTCTTT.

V usage is TRBV29-1 and J usage is TRBJ1-1; D is ambiguous. The CDR3 totals 11 residues. V was trimmed by 3 bases and J by 8 bases, leaving 10 bases between them. Germline values: CDR1 SQVTM, CDR2 ANQGSEA. The CDR3 region is CSVDWGLEAFF. The CDR3 DNA reads TGCAGCGTTGATTGGGGTCTGGAAGCTTTCTTT.

Concerning this clonotype itself: Mismatch with germline at one junction end may stem from a read error. The J gene is TRBJ1-5, the V gene TRBV3-1; D may be TRBD1 (5 bases). There are 15 residues in the CDR3. From germline, CDR1 is LGHDT and CDR2 YNNKEL (reference sequence). The CDR3 region has the DNA TGTGCCTGCAGCCTCGGGACGTATAGCAATCAGCCCCAGCATTTT. This codes for CACSLGTYSNQPQHF. The full variable domain, completed using reference TRBV3-1 and TRBJ1-5, is DTAVSQTPKYLVTQMGNDKSIKCEQNLGHDTMYWYKQDSKKFLKIMFSYNNKELIINETVPNRFSPKSPDKAHLNLHINSLELGDSAVYFCACSLGTYSNQPQHFGDGTRLSIL.

V gene TRBV20-1 combines with J gene TRBJ2-1; 7 bases are shared with TRBD2. CDR3 length: 14 residues. Germline CDR1 reads DFQATT; CDR2 reads SNEGSKA (reference sequence). The junction had 9 bases not matched to a gene; V was cut back by 3 bases and J by 7 bases. In DNA form, the CDR3 reads TGCAGTGCTAGTCCTAGCGGTGGAGCAAATGAGCAGTTCTTC. It translates to CSASPSGGANEQFF.

The CDR3 nucleotides read TGTGCCAGCAGCTATGAGGGGACGAGCACAGATACGCAGTATTTT. Translating it yields CASSYEGTSTDTQYF. V is TRBV4-2 and J is TRBJ2-3; D tentatively fits TRBD1 or TRBD2 (5 bases each). Trimming cost V 5 bases and J 0 bases, with 12 bases left between them. The CDR3 loop spans 15 amino acids. Germline CDR1 and CDR2: LGHNA and YNFKEQ.

The chain joins TRBV3-1 to TRBJ1-6, with D possibly being TRBD1 (5 bases). V dropped 3 bases and J dropped 9 bases, with 21 bases sitting between them. Germline lookup yields CDR1 LGHDT and CDR2 YNNKEL (reference sequence). The CDR3 length is 17 residues. The CDR3 region is CASSQGVRQPMISPLHF. In nucleotides, the CDR3 is TGTGCCAGCAGCCAGGGGGTTCGGCAGCCCATGATTTCACCCCTCCACTTT.

This chain joins TRBV29-1 and TRBJ1-1; D gene unclear. Per germline, CDR1 SQVTM and CDR2 ANQGSEA. The CDR3 length is 13 residues. V was cut by 4 bases and J by 5 bases, with 14 bases left in between. The CDR3 DNA reads as TGCAGCGTTGTGGATCAATTGGGAACTGAAGCTTTCTTT. Translated, it gives CSVVDQLGTEAFF. The variable domain in full, with the rest retrieved from reference TRBV29-1 and TRBJ1-1, is SAVISQKPSRDICQRGTSLTIQCQVDSQVTMMFWYRQQPGQSLTLIATANQGSEATYESGFVIDKFPISRPNLTFSTLTVSNMSPEDSSIYLCSVVDQLGTEAFFGQGTRLTVV.

This sequence joins TRBV11-3 and TRBJ2-1; D is possibly TRBD1 or TRBD2 (5 bases each). CDR1 SGHNT and CDR2 YENEEA come from the germline V gene. This CDR3 has 17 amino acids. V was pared by 5 bases and J by 0 bases, with 17 bases between. CDR3 residues: CASSASGWGSSYNEQFF. The CDR3, as DNA: TGTGCCAGCAGCGCCTCGGGTTGGGGGAGCTCCTACAATGAGCAGTTCTTC.

This clonotype was seen a handful of times. V gene TRBV27 combines with J gene TRBJ1-6, with D maybe TRBD1 (5 bases). CDR3 size: 15 residues. Germline V lookup: CDR1 MNHEY, CDR2 SMNVEV (reference sequence). Trimming removed 3 bases at V and 6 bases at J, with 12 bases between. CDR3 amino acids: CASSFQGLLNSPLHF. CDR3 DNA sequence: TGTGCCAGCAGTTTTCAGGGATTGCTTAATTCACCCCTCCACTTT.

This clonotype occurred a few times. The chain carries TRBV18 and TRBJ2-3; TRBD2 agrees at 12 bases. CDR3 size: 13 residues. Germline CDR1 is KGHSH and CDR2 is LQKENI. With 6 bases clipped from V and 13 bases from J, the junction kept 8 bases outside the gene matches. This CDR3 is CASSLGLAGSKYF. DNA for the CDR3: TGTGCCAGCTCCCTTGGACTAGCGGGGTCCAAGTATTTT.

The sample holds a few counts of this clonotype. Written as DNA, the CDR3 is TGCGCCAGCAGCCCAGGGACAGCGACTAGCGGCTCCTACGAGCAGTACTTC. Its protein product is CASSPGTATSGSYEQYF. The genes are TRBV5-1 and TRBJ2-7, with 9 bases that match TRBD2. There are 17 residues in the CDR3. V was clipped by 4 bases and J by 0 bases; unmatched bases: 11. Germline V gene data show CDR1 as SGHRS and CDR2 as YFSETQ.

This chain uses TRBV3-1 with TRBJ1-1, with D unresolved. The V gene's germline CDR1 is LGHDT and CDR2 YNNKEL (reference sequence). Trimming pared 5 bases from V and 2 bases from J, leaving 12 bases between. The CDR3 is 14 residues long. The CDR3 bases are TGTGCCAGCAGCGAGAGGACGGCTAACACTGAAGCTTTCTTT. This encodes CASSERTANTEAFF.

This clonotype was counted a few times. This chain connects TRBV18 to TRBJ2-2, with 15 bases lining up with TRBD2. This CDR3 is 19 amino acids long. Germline CDR1 and CDR2: KGHSH and LQKENI. V lost 3 bases, J lost 6 bases, and 11 bases stayed unmatched. In DNA form, the CDR3 reads TGTGCCAGCTCACCGGGTGCGGGACTAGCGGGAGGATCTTCCGGGGAGCTGTTTTTT. Its translation is CASSPGAGLAGGSSGELFF.

Comments on this clonotype: A much larger clonotype is one base distant, so this may be a read error. The chain is built from TRBV7-6 and TRBJ2-1; no clear D gene. Germline V gives CDR1 SGHVS, CDR2 FNYEAQ. The V and J ends lost 2 bases and 9 bases respectively, with 8 bases between them. There are 12 residues in the CDR3. The CDR3 loop reads CASSLCGIEQFF. CDR3 coding DNA: TGTGCCAGCAGCTTATGTGGTATTGAGCAGTTCTTC.

The chain uses TRBV5-1 and TRBJ2-1; TRBD2 matches at 15 bases. V lost 3 bases and J lost 4; bases outside the gene matches: 8. The CDR3 runs to 18 residues. Germline CDR1 is SGHRS and CDR2 is YFSETQ. CDR3 loop: CASSSGLAGGPRYNEQFF. The CDR3 DNA sequence: TGCGCCAGCAGCTCCGGACTAGCGGGAGGGCCTCGGTACAATGAGCAGTTCTTC.

The sample holds many counts of this clonotype. The chain combines TRBV12-3 or TRBV12-4 with TRBJ2-7; the match to TRBD1 covers 11 bases. This CDR3 spans 17 amino acids. V lost 0 bases, J lost 1 base, and 5 bases stayed unmatched. CDR3 protein: CASSLAFGDRGSYEQYF. The CDR3 DNA is TGTGCCAGCAGTTTAGCGTTTGGGGACAGGGGGTCCTACGAGCAGTACTTC.

This clonotype occurred a few times. V usage is TRBV7-2 and J usage is TRBJ2-3; D gene ambiguous. The germline V and J ends were trimmed by 4 bases and 2 bases, with 13 bases remaining between them. From germline, CDR1 is SGHTA and CDR2 FQGNSA. This CDR3 comprises 15 residues. CDR3: CASSYRPLYTDTQYF. Written as DNA, the CDR3 is TGTGCCAGCAGCTACCGGCCGCTATACACAGATACGCAGTATTTT.

This clonotype was found many times. The chain combines TRBV7-2 with TRBJ2-5, with TRBD1 identical over 9 bases. Germline V gene lookup returns CDR1 SGHTA and CDR2 FQGNSA. The CDR3 consists of 14 residues. Losses at the gene ends were 5 bases for V and 4 bases for J; bases not matched to a gene: 5. CDR3 sequence reads: CASSRQGGPETQYF. The CDR3 DNA sequence: TGTGCCAGCAGCCGACAGGGGGGCCCAGAGACCCAGTACTTC.

The chain uses TRBV7-8 and TRBJ2-7, with D possibly being TRBD1 or TRBD2 (5 bases each). The CDR3 has 16 amino acids. Germline values: CDR1 SGHVS, CDR2 FQNEAQ. Deletions cut 0 bases from V and 6 bases from J, with 18 bases between. The CDR3 is CASSLASLDRGGEQYF. The CDR3 DNA reads TGTGCCAGCAGCTTAGCTTCGCTGGACCGGGGCGGCGAGCAGTACTTC.

In this sample, this clonotype turned up many times. CDR3 in amino acids: CASSQGTSSSYNEQFF. The CDR3 coding sequence is TGCGCCAGCAGCCAGGGGACTTCCAGCTCCTACAATGAGCAGTTCTTC. V is TRBV4-3 and J is TRBJ2-1; weak D call: TRBD2 (6 bases). The CDR3 sequence is 16 residues long. Germline loops: CDR1 LGHNA, CDR2 YSLEER. V lost 3 bases to trimming and J lost 0 bases, with 12 bases between them.